This T cell receptor (beta chain) was captured in a study of vaccination effects on CD4 cells after COVID-19. Of note for this clone: Its target is not known.

Culture lasted about nine days before CD4+ T cell isolation. Looked up from germline, CDR1 is KGHSH and CDR2 is LQKENI. The V and J ends lost 3 bases and 5 bases, in that order; junction bases with no gene match: 6. The CDR3 has 15 residues. The method was immunoSEQ multiplex PCR; TCRdb's version includes in-frame clones alone and lacks a portion of them. The table lists tens of thousands of clones, about 80% of them singletons. The sample was CD4+ T cells from PBMCs cultured without peptide, taken before COVID-19 vaccination. The chain links TRBV18 to TRBJ2-5, with 10 bases lining up with TRBD2. The TCR sequence derives from a human donor who had a prior SARS-CoV-2 infection. The CDR3 sequence is CASSPIAGGWETQYF. The CDR3 DNA reads as TGTGCCAGCTCACCCATAGCGGGAGGATGGGAGACCCAGTACTTC.